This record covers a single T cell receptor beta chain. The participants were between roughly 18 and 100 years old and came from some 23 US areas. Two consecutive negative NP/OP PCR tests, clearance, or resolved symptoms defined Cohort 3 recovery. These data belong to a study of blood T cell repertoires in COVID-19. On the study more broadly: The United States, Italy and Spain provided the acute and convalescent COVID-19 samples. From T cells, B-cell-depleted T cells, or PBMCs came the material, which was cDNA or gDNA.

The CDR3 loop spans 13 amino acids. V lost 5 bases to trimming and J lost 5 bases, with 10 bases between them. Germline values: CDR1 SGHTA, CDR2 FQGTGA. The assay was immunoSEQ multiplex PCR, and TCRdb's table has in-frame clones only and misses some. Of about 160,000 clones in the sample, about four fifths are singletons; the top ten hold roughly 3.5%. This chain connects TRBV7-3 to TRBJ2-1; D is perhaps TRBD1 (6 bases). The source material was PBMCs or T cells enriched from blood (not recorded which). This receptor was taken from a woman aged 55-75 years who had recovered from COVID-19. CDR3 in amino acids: CASSLNRDNEQFF. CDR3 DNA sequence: TGTGCCAGCAGCCTTAACAGGGACAATGAGCAGTTCTTC.